This T cell receptor beta chain was identified during a study of shared clonotypes between healthy human individuals. Study findings and constraints: In a few donors, around 5.5% of naive CD4 clonotypes appeared in common. The generation probabilities recorded for non-shared clonotypes fell below those of clonotypes shared by all four donors. On the whole, naive subsets had larger estimated richness than memory subsets had.

Only in-frame clones appear in the TCRdb table, and some are missing; sequencing was by immunoSEQ multiplex PCR. This table holds some 2.1 million clones, about 95% found once. Naive-designated CD8 cells lacked CD45RO, were positively enriched for CCR7, and omitted terminally differentiated effector memory CD45RA+ cells. Every donor, a Caucasian adult, lived in Nashville, Tennessee. This CDR3 is built from 13 residues. Trimming took 0 bases from V and 5 from J, leaving 4 bases between them. About this clone itself: Its antigen remains unidentified.

The V and J genes are TRBV23-1 and TRBJ2-2; D not certain. TRBV23-1 is an ORF; its function is uncertain. The sequenced sample was naive CD8+ T cells sorted from blood. The source is a man younger than 30 in good health. Here the CDR3 reads CASSQSGTGELFF. CDR3 nucleotides: TGCGCCAGCAGTCAATCGGGGACCGGGGAGCTGTTTTTT.